This is a list of T cell receptor beta chains from one sample in a study of cytomegalovirus exposure and HLA in healthy donors. The protocol was immunoSEQ multiplex PCR, while the TCRdb copy is restricted to in-frame clones and leaves out a portion. Of over 35,000 clones detected, 68% appear once; the ten largest clones hold nearly 4%. Material: PBMCs. Every receptor here comes from a man between 35 and 55 years old in good health and CMV-seronegative. Each CDR3 is given with its conserved first and last residue. A D gene is named only where the DNA matches it firmly. Only some rows state a clone size, as once, few, many or a class for expanded clones.

CSVEGGRGNTEAFF | TGCAGCGTTGAAGGAGGCAGGGGGAACACTGAAGCTTTCTTT | TRBJ1-1 | - | - | TRBV29-1
CASSLLAGFYTF | TGTGCCAGCAGCTTACTGGCCGGGTTCTACACCTTC | TRBJ1-2 | - | - | TRBV5-6
CASSVGSGGRGEQFF | TGTGCCAGCAGCGTAGGTAGCGGAGGTAGAGGTGAGCAGTTCTTC | TRBJ2-1 | - | - | TRBV9
CASSADSGQAKQYF | TGTGCCAGCAGTGCAGACTCGGGACAGGCGAAGCAGTACTTC | TRBJ2-5 | TRBD1 | - | TRBV2
CASSQSGAGRTYEQYF | TGCGCCAGCAGTCAATCGGGGGCAGGGAGAACCTACGAGCAGTACTTC | TRBJ2-7 | - | once | TRBV23-1
CASSLIRNPYEQYF | TGTGCCAGCAGCTTAATCAGGAACCCCTACGAGCAGTACTTC | TRBJ2-7 | - | - | TRBV7-2
CASSLAGSSYEQYF | TGTGCCAGCAGCTTAGCGGGGAGCTCCTACGAGCAGTACTTC | TRBJ2-7 | - | - | TRBV7-9
CACHPRVSPLHF | TGTGCCTGCCATCCGAGGGTTTCACCCCTCCACTTT | TRBJ1-6 | - | - | TRBV30
CASSLATGASLTEAFF | TGTGCCAGCAGCTTAGCGACAGGGGCCTCTCTCACTGAAGCTTTCTTT | TRBJ1-1 | TRBD1 | - | TRBV7-9
CASSPPRDTYGYTF | TGTGCCAGCTCACCACCGAGGGATACCTATGGCTACACCTTC | TRBJ1-2 | - | - | TRBV18